The text below deals with one T cell receptor beta chain. This entry comes from a study of blood T cell repertoires in COVID-19. The overall study: Sites across the United States, Italy and Spain contributed samples from acute and convalescent COVID-19.

The CDR3 contains 15 residues. Germline assignment: CDR1 LNHNV and CDR2 YYDKDF (reference sequence). Trimming removed 7 bases at V and 1 base at J, with 13 bases between. The repertoire was sequenced with immunoSEQ multiplex PCR; TCRdb's copy has only in-frame clones and lacks some. The sample shows 250,000 or so clones, about 91% of them seen only once. V gene TRBV15 combines with J gene TRBJ2-2, with a tentative D call TRBD1 (6 bases). This TCR derives from a woman between 40 and 50 years old who had recovered from COVID-19. The sequencing input was peripheral blood. The CDR3 region is CATNPGTRNTGELFF. Written as DNA, the CDR3 is TGTGCCACCAACCCCGGGACAAGGAACACCGGGGAGCTGTTTTTT.